The entry that follows covers one TCR beta chain sequence. Its target is not known. The sample belongs to a study of T-cell reconstitution after alpha-beta-depleted transplantation in children. Unique molecular identifiers were incorporated when the TCRbeta library was constructed. TCRdb re-called the PCR reads with MiXCR, one entry per CDR3 protein. Found here are some 830,000 distinct CDR3 sequences, around 15% of them singletons; the top ten hold just under 5%. Study outcomes and limitations: The origin of high day-60 TCRbeta diversity in some patients lay in surviving recipient T cells and thymic progenitors. T-cell counts and diversity were attributed mostly to newly produced T cells one year after transplant. Where alpha-beta T cells came from about two months after transplant was reportedly several hundred expanded graft clones.

The clonotype comes from a male patient younger than 18 who had a stem cell transplant for acute lymphoblastic leukemia, so the T cells may come from the graft donor. The sample was PBMCs, mostly from graft donor cells, taken 360 days after TCRalphabeta/CD19-depleted stem cell transplant.

Here the CDR3 DNA reads TGTGCCAGCAGCTTAGTATCTGACCGGGGGGGCCTGCAGTTCTTC. Translating it yields CASSLVSDRGGLQFF. V and J are TRBV7-2 and TRBJ2-1, with 8 bases fitting TRBD2. The CDR3 covers 15 residues. V shed 1 base and J 12 bases; nucleotides not matched to a gene: 11. The germline CDR1 and CDR2 sequences are SGHTA and FQGNSA.